This is a list of T cell receptor beta chains from one sample in a study of PD-L1 blockade in urothelial cancer. Only in-frame clones appear in the TCRdb table, and some are missing; sequencing was by immunoSEQ multiplex PCR. The profile covers 45,000 to 55,000 clones, with about four fifths appearing a single time and around 9.3% taken by the ten largest. This material consisted of PBMCs, taken around atezolizumab (anti-PD-L1) treatment. The receptors originated from a man aged 65 to 85 with urothelial cancer. Each CDR3 is given with its conserved first and last residue. D genes are given only for firm matches. A clone size is listed for some rows: how often the clone was seen (once, few, many), or a class if it is expanded.

v_call,j_call,d_call,clone_size,cdr3_aa,cdr3_nt
TRBV9,TRBJ1-5,TRBD1,-,CASSVGQGAGEPQHF,TGTGCCAGCAGCGTAGGACAGGGGGCGGGAGAGCCCCAGCATTTT
TRBV30,TRBJ2-4,TRBD2,-,CAWSPMGGRVGKNIQYF,TGTGCCTGGAGTCCGATGGGCGGGAGGGTCGGCAAAAACATTCAGTACTTC
TRBV11-2,TRBJ1-1,-,-,CASNPQRNTEAFF,TGTGCCAGCAACCCACAGAGAAACACTGAAGCTTTCTTT
TRBV19,TRBJ2-5,TRBD1,-,CASTMNPGQPQETQYF,TGTGCCAGTACCATGAACCCGGGACAGCCTCAAGAGACCCAGTACTTC
TRBV5-5,TRBJ2-7,-,-,CASSPDFSYEQYF,TGTGCCAGCAGCCCGGACTTCTCCTACGAGCAGTACTTC
TRBV6-1,TRBJ2-5,-,once,CASTDRLQETQYF,TGTGCCAGCACCGACAGGTTGCAAGAGACCCAGTACTTC
TRBV18,TRBJ2-5,TRBD1,-,CASSLLQGAVGETQYF,TGTGCCAGCTCACTCCTACAGGGGGCAGTGGGAGAGACCCAGTACTTC
TRBV9,TRBJ1-2,-,-,CASSVLTAGGGGYTF,TGTGCCAGCAGCGTACTGACAGCCGGGGGGGGTGGCTACACCTTC
TRBV27,TRBJ2-7,-,few,CASSFGQSFYEQYF,TGTGCCAGCAGTTTTGGGCAATCCTTCTACGAGCAGTACTTC
TRBV2,TRBJ2-7,TRBD2,-,CAGGLAGGYEQYF,TGTGCCGGGGGACTAGCGGGAGGCTACGAGCAGTACTTC
TRBV19,TRBJ2-2,TRBD2,-,CASSISGGGTGELFF,TGTGCCAGTAGTATTTCGGGAGGGGGTACCGGGGAGCTGTTTTTT
TRBV30,TRBJ2-2,-,-,CAWSLWRNTGELFF,TGTGCCTGGAGTCTATGGAGAAACACCGGGGAGCTGTTTTTT
TRBV2,TRBJ1-1,-,-,CASSESLFPAFF,TGTGCCAGCAGTGAATCGTTATTCCCAGCTTTCTTT
TRBV5-4,TRBJ1-5,TRBD1,-,CASSLGDRGPRGQPQHF,TGTGCCAGCAGCTTGGGGGACAGGGGTCCCAGAGGGCAGCCCCAGCATTTT
TRBV7-9,TRBJ2-2,TRBD2,-,CASSPKGLANTGELFF,TGTGCCAGCAGCCCCAAGGGACTAGCGAACACCGGGGAGCTGTTTTTT
TRBV5-1,TRBJ2-7,TRBD2,-,CASRISSGRAREQYF,TGCGCCAGCAGAATCTCTAGCGGGAGGGCCCGCGAGCAGTACTTC
TRBV5-1,TRBJ2-1,-,-,CASSLELDNEQFF,TGCGCCAGCAGCTTGGAACTAGACAATGAGCAGTTCTTC
TRBV5-1,TRBJ2-7,-,-,CASSRGSQETYEQYF,TGCGCCAGCTCCAGGGGATCACAGGAAACCTACGAGCAGTACTTC
TRBV4-1,TRBJ2-1,TRBD2,-,CASSQDGLAGEFF,TGCGCCAGCAGCCAAGATGGACTAGCAGGCGAGTTCTTC
TRBV5-4,TRBJ1-2,-,-,CASSLAGGNYGYTF,TGTGCCAGCAGCTTGGCCGGCGGGAACTATGGCTACACCTTC